Shown below are 14 T cell receptor beta chains from a single sample sequenced in a study of T cell repertoires in aging, cancer and after chemotherapy. TCR beta rearrangements were amplified from peripheral blood genomic DNA. Multiplex touch-down PCR with TRB-A/B primers amplified rearranged V-D-J TRB sequences. TCRdb independently ran MiXCR on the multiplex PCR reads; one entry per CDR3 protein. Here the sample spans about 550 distinct CDR3 sequences, under 35% being singletons. Sample: blood. The receptors shown here come from a human donor with a solid tumor.

The V call is TRBV6-6, the J call TRBJ1-3; D possibly corresponds to TRBD1 (5 bases). Germline V gene sequence: CDR1 MNHNY, CDR2 SVGAGI (reference sequence). This CDR3 spans 16 amino acids. Trimming stripped 6 bases from V and 2 bases from J, with 17 bases between. The CDR3 spells CASRTGGVRAGNTIYF. The CDR3 DNA is TGTGCCAGCAGGACGGGAGGGGTACGAGCTGGAAACACCATATATTTT.

Here the CDR3 reads CASSGSDEKLFF. The CDR3 coding sequence is TGTGCCAGCTCCGGCTCGGATGAAAAACTGTTTTTT. V usage is TRBV18 and J usage is TRBJ1-4; no definite D call. The CDR3 is 12 amino acids. In germline, CDR1 is KGHSH, CDR2 LQKENI. Trimming pared 6 bases from V and 6 bases from J, leaving 8 bases between.

The gene calls are TRBV28 and TRBJ1-5; D unclear. CDR3 length: 15 amino acids. CDR1 is MDHEN and CDR2 is SYDVKM in the germline V gene. V lost 4 bases, J lost 3 bases, and 13 bases lay in between. The CDR3 protein is CASSSGGSTNQPQHF. The CDR3 DNA sequence: TGTGCCAGCAGTTCGGGTGGGTCAACCAATCAGCCCCAGCATTTT.

By share, this clonotype ranks as large. The gene calls are TRBV19 and TRBJ1-2; D not resolved. The CDR3 has 14 amino acids. Germline CDR1 and CDR2: LNHDA and SQIVND (reference sequence). V was trimmed by 7 bases and J by 0 bases, leaving 12 bases between them. The CDR3 spells CASTPSISNYGYTF. The CDR3 DNA reads as TGTGCCAGTACCCCAAGTATATCTAACTATGGCTACACCTTC. Filled out from reference TRBV19 and TRBJ1-2, the complete variable domain reads DGGITQSPKYLFRKEGQNVTLSCEQNLNHDAMYWYRQDPGQGLRLIYYSQIVNDFQKGDIAEGYSVSREKKESFPLTVTSAQKNPTAFYLCASTPSISNYGYTFGSGTRLTVV.

This clonotype has only a few counts. V and J are TRBV18 and TRBJ1-6, with D possibly TRBD1 on 6 matching bases. The CDR3 runs to 15 residues. Germline CDR1 and CDR2: KGHSH and LQKENI. The V end lost 1 base, the J end lost 7 bases, and 11 bases lay between the germline ends. The DNA of the CDR3 is TGTGCCAGCTCACCACAGCCAGGGGAGAATTCACCCCTCCACTTT. It codes for CASSPQPGENSPLHF.

By share, this clonotype ranks as large (0.1 to 1%). V is TRBV24-1 and J is TRBJ2-6; TRBD1 agrees at 8 bases. V lost 4 bases to trimming and J lost 2 bases; unmatched junction nucleotides: 6. Germline loops: CDR1 KGHDR, CDR2 SFDVKD. This CDR3 region has 17 residues. Written as DNA, the CDR3 is TGTGCCACCAGTGACGGACAGGGTACGCCTGGGGCCAACGTCCTGACTTTC. Its protein product is CATSDGQGTPGANVLTF.

Details on this clonotype: At one end, the junction sequence differs from germline, possibly due to a read error. The CDR3 nucleotides are TGTGCCAGCGGCTTAGTTTTTAGGACTAGTCAAGAGACCCAGTACTTC. Translating gives CASGLVFRTSQETQYF. The rearrangement uses TRBV5-6 and TRBJ2-5; 7 bases are shared with TRBD2. Germline CDR1 reads SGHDT; CDR2 reads YYEEEE. The CDR3 loop spans 16 amino acids.

This clonotype was detected only once. This may arise from a read error, as a much more abundant clone is one base away. The CDR3 ends on some other residue instead of the conserved phenylalanine or tryptophan, so this is likely a read error. The chain recombines TRBV6-6 with TRBJ1-1; no firm D call. CDR3 length equals 13 residues. Germline loops: CDR1 MNHNY, CDR2 SVGAGI (reference sequence). Trimming pared 5 bases from V and 5 bases from J, leaving 12 bases between. CDR3 nucleotides: TGTGCCAGCAGTAACAGACCCGGGACTGAAGCTTTCTTG. It encodes CASSNRPGTEAFL.

By sample fraction, this clonotype is large (0.1 to 1%). V is TRBV24-1 and J is TRBJ2-3, with D uncertain. This CDR3 comprises 14 residues. Germline V gives CDR1 KGHDR, CDR2 SFDVKD. The germline V and J ends were trimmed by 3 bases and 0 bases, with 6 bases remaining between them. CDR3 amino acids: CATSDRQSTDTQYF. CDR3 bases: TGTGCCACCAGTGATCGGCAGAGCACAGATACGCAGTATTTT.

CDR3 in DNA: TGTGCCAGCAGTTTCGTGGATACGCAGTATTTT. Its protein is CASSFVDTQYF. J is TRBJ2-3 and V is TRBV12-3 or TRBV12-4, with D uncertain. V dropped 3 bases and J dropped 6 bases, with 4 bases sitting between them. This CDR3 contains 11 residues.

This chain uses TRBV7-2 with TRBJ2-3; no reliable D call. Per germline, CDR1 SGHTA and CDR2 FQGNSA. The CDR3 is 13 amino acids. Trimming stripped 1 base from V and 2 bases from J, with 4 bases between. CDR3 region: CASSLGPTDTQYF. The CDR3 DNA follows: TGTGCCAGCAGCTTAGGCCCCACAGATACGCAGTATTTT.

As to this clonotype: Likely a read error: the CDR3 ends without its conserved phenylalanine or tryptophan. The J gene is TRBJ1-2, the V gene TRBV6-5; D not certain. The CDR3 length is 14 residues. Germline V gene sequence: CDR1 MNHEY, CDR2 SVGAGI. CDR3 in amino acids: CASSYSKGNDGYTV. DNA of the CDR3: TGTGCCAGCAGTTACTCGAAAGGTAACGATGGCTACACCGTC.

This rearrangement joins TRBV4-3 to TRBJ2-2; D gene uncertain. V was shortened by 4 bases and J by 5 bases, with 5 bases between the two germline ends. In germline, CDR1 is LGHNA, CDR2 YSLEER. The CDR3 spans 12 residues. CDR3 DNA sequence: TGCGCCAGCAGCCCACGAACCGGGGAGCTGTTTTTT. It yields the protein CASSPRTGELFF.

The gene calls are TRBV5-1 and TRBJ1-2, with D possibly TRBD1 on 5 matching bases. Germline-derived CDR1 and CDR2 are SGHRS and YFSETQ. The length of the CDR3 is 15 residues. V lost 0 bases and J 4 bases, leaving 13 bases between the germline ends. The CDR3 reads CASSLDPSGLYGYTF. The DNA for the CDR3 is TGCGCCAGCAGCTTGGATCCGTCAGGGCTCTATGGCTACACCTTC.